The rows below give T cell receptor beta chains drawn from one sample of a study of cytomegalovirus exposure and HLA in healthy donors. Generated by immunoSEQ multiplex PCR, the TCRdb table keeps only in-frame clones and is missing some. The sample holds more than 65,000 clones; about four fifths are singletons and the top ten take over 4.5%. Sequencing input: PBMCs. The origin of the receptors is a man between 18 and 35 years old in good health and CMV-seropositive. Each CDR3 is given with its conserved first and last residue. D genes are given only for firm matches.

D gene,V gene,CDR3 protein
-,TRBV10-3,CATAGSYNEQFF
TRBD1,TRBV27,CASSLQGATEAFF
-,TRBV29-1,CSVEGRTSTDTQYF
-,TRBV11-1,CASSSGDYGYTF
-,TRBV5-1,CASSLGSSTTDTQYF
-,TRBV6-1,CASSVSYEQYF
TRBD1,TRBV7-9,CASTSKGQGTEAFF
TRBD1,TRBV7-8,CASRLQGTGYEQYF
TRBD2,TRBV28,CASSLVSGRTRDF
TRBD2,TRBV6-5,CASGTSGHYNEQFF
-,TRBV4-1,CASSQDKGRSNTEAFF
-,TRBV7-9,CASSLGGDFQPQHF
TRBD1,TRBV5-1,CASSLGDRVGNTIYF